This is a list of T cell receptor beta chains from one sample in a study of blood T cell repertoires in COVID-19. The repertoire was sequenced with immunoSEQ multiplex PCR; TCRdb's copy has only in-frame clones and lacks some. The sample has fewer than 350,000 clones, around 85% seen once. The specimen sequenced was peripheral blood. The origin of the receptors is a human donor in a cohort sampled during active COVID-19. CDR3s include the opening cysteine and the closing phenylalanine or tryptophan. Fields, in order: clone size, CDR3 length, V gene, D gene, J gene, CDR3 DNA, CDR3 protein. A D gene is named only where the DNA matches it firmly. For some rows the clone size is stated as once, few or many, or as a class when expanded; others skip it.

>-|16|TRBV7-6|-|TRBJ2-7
TGTGCCAGCAGCTTAGCGTCTGTCAGTTACGGAGGCGAGCAGTACTTC
CASSLASVSYGGEQYF
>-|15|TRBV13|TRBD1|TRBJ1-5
TGTGCCAGCAGCCTAGGGACAGGGGAGTATCAGCCCCAGCATTTT
CASSLGTGEYQPQHF
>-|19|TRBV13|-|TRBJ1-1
TGTGCCAGCAGCTTAATAGGGGGTATGGGGACTACCTTGAACACTGAAGCTTTCTTT
CASSLIGGMGTTLNTEAFF
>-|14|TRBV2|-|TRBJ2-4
TGTGCCAACAGTGCCAGTTGGAGCAAAAACATTCAGTACTTC
CANSASWSKNIQYF
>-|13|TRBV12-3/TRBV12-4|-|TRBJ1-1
TGTGCCAGCAGTTTCGGGGGAAGAACTGAAGCTTTCTTT
CASSFGGRTEAFF
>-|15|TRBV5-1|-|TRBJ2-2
TGCGCCAGCAGCTTGGGACGGAGTTTGGCCGGGGAGCTGTTTTTT
CASSLGRSLAGELFF
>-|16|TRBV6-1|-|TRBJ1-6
TGTGCCAGCAGTGAAGTCGGAGGTCAGCCTTATTCACCCCTCCACTTT
CASSEVGGQPYSPLHF
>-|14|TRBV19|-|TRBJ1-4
TGTGCCAGTAGTATAGCGGGGCCACAGGGCAAACTGTTTTTT
CASSIAGPQGKLFF
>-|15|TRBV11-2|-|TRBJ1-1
TGTGCCAGCAGCTCACAGGGTTCCCCTACCGGTGAAGCTTTCTTT
CASSSQGSPTGEAFF
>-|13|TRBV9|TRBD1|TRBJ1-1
TGTGCCAGCAGCGCGGACAGGCGGACTGAAGCTTTCTTT
CASSADRRTEAFF
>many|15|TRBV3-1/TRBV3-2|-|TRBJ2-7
TGTGCCAGCAGCCAAGATGACAGGAAATCCTACGAGCAGTACTTC
CASSQDDRKSYEQYF
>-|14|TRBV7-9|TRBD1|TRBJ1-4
TGTGCCAGCAGGAACAGGGGCGGGGATGAAAAACTGTTTTTT
CASRNRGGDEKLFF
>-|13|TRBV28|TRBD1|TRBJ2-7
TGTGCCAGCAGTCAGGACAGGGAAAGACGGCAGTACTTC
CASSQDRERRQYF
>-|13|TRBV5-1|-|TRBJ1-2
TGCGCCAGCAGCACTGGACAGTACTATGGCTACACCTTC
CASSTGQYYGYTF
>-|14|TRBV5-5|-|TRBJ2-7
TGTGCCAGCAGCCTCGAGAGATTTACTAACGAGCAGTACTTC
CASSLERFTNEQYF
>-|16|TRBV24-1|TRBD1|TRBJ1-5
TGTGCCACCAGTGATGCCCAGGGGGGTAAATATCAGCCCCAGCATTTT
CATSDAQGGKYQPQHF
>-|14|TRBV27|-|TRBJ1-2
TGTGCCAGCAGTTTGGGGGGGCAGGGCTATGGCTACACCTTC
CASSLGGQGYGYTF
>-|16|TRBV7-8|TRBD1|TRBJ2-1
TGTGCCAGCAGCTTAGGAGGCAGGGGGCGCATCGATGAGCAGTTCTTC
CASSLGGRGRIDEQFF
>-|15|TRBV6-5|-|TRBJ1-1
TGTGCCAGCAGTCGGGGGGTGGAAAGGGCCACTGAAGCTTTCTTT
CASSRGVERATEAFF
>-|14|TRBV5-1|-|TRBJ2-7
TGCGCCAGCAGCTCCGGCTCGGGGAACGACGAGCAGTACTTC
CASSSGSGNDEQYF
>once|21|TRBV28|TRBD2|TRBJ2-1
TGTGCCAGCAGTTTTCCCCCTCGCCTAGCGGGGGGCGAGAGCTCCTACAATGAGCAGTTCTTC
CASSFPPRLAGGESSYNEQFF
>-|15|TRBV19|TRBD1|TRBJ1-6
TGTGCCAGTAGTATAGAGACAGGGACGAATTCACCCCTCCACTTT
CASSIETGTNSPLHF
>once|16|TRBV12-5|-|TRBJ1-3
TGTGCTAGTGGTTGGGCCGCAGGGGTCTCTGGAAACACCATATATTTT
CASGWAAGVSGNTIYF
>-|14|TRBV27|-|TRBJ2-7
TGTGCCAGCAGTTTCGGGATTGACCCGAACGAGCAGTACTTC
CASSFGIDPNEQYF
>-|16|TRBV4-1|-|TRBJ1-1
TGCGCCAGCAGCCAAGAGATGCGGGAGGTGGGCACTGAAGCTTTCTTT
CASSQEMREVGTEAFF
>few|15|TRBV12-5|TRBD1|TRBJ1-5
TGTGCTAGTGGCCCGGGACAGGGTCGCAATCAGCCCCAGCATTTT
CASGPGQGRNQPQHF
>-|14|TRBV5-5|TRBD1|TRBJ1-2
TGTGCCAGCAGCCCGGGACAGGGTTCCTATGGCTACACCTTC
CASSPGQGSYGYTF
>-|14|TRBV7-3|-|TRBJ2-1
TGTGCCAGCAGCTTAACGGGGGCTGAGCATGAGCAGTTCTTC
CASSLTGAEHEQFF
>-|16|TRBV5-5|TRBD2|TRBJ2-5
TGTGCCAGCAGCTTGGCTCTAGCGGGGGCACAAGAGACCCAGTACTTC
CASSLALAGAQETQYF
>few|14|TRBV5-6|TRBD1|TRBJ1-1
TGTGCCAGCAGTTTCCGACAGGGGAACACTGAAGCTTTCTTT
CASSFRQGNTEAFF
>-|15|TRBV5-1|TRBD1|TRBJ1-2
TGCGCCAGCAGTGTAACAGGGGAAGCTAACTATGGCTACACCTTC
CASSVTGEANYGYTF
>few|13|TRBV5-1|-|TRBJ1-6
TGCGCCAGCAGACCCCTAGGGGATTCACCCCTCCACTTT
CASRPLGDSPLHF
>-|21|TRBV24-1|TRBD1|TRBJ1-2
TGTGCCACCAGTGATCAAACCCCTTCTGACAGGGGTGAAGGGAAGAACTATGGCTACACCTTC
CATSDQTPSDRGEGKNYGYTF
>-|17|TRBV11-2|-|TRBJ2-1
TGTGCCAGCAGCTTAAAATTAGCGGAGGGTCCACAACAAGCTGGGTTCTTC
CASSLKLAEGPQQAGFF
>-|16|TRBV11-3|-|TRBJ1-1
TGTGCCAGCAGCTTAGATGGGGCCCTGTTGAACACTGAAGCTTTCTTT
CASSLDGALLNTEAFF
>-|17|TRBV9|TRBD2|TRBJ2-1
TGTGCCAGCAGCGTATATGATTTGCGGGAGGGAGTCAATGAGCAGTTCTTC
CASSVYDLREGVNEQFF
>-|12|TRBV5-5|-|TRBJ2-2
TGTGCCAGCAGCGCAGCGATCGGGGAGCTGTTTTTT
CASSAAIGELFF
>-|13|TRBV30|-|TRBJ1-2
TGTGCCTGGAGTGTAAGGGGGATCGATGGCTACACCTTC
CAWSVRGIDGYTF
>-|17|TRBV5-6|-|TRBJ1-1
TGTGCCAGCAGCTTGCGATCGAACAGGGAGTTGAGAACTGAAGCTTTCTTT
CASSLRSNRELRTEAFF
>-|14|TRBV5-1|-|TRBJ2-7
TGCGCCAGCAGCTTGGGAGGTGAGCCCTACGAGCAGTACTTC
CASSLGGEPYEQYF
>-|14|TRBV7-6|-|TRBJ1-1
TGTGCCAGCAGCCCATGGGGGGGTAACACTGAAGCTTTCTTT
CASSPWGGNTEAFF
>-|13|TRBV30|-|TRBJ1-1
TGTGCCTGGAGTCGGGACTCCAACACTGAAGCTTTCTTT
CAWSRDSNTEAFF
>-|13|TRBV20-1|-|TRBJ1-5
TGCAGTGCTAGTCCCGGAGTAAATCAGCCCCAGCATTTT
CSASPGVNQPQHF
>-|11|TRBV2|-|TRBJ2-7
TGTGCCAGCGTCGGGGAGGTCGAGCAGTACTTC
CASVGEVEQYF
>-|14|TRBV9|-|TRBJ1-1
TGTGCCAGCACCCCCGGGGTTTTGAACACTGAAGCTTTCTTT
CASTPGVLNTEAFF
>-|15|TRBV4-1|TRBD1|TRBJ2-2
TGCGCCAGCAGCCCGACAGGGCTTGGGATCGGGGAGCTGTTTTTT
CASSPTGLGIGELFF
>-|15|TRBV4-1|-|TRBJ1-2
TGCGCCAGCAGCCAAACCCCCGGCAGCGACTATGGCTACACCTTC
CASSQTPGSDYGYTF
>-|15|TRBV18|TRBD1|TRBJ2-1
TGTGCCAGCTCACCAACAGGGGGCGCCTACAATGAGCAGTTCTTC
CASSPTGGAYNEQFF
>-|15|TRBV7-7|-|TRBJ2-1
TGTGCCAGCAGCCCGGACAGTTATAGTTACAATGAGCAGTTCTTC
CASSPDSYSYNEQFF
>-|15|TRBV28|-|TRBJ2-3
TGTGCCAGCAGAAATAGGAGGGTTAGGACAGATACGCAGTATTTT
CASRNRRVRTDTQYF